This T cell receptor (beta chain) was profiled in a study of T-cell reconstitution after alpha-beta-depleted transplantation in children. Study outcomes and limitations: Several hundred expanded graft clones reportedly gave rise to the alpha-beta T cells present about two months after transplant. One year after transplant, T-cell counts and diversity came mostly from newly produced T cells. The origin of high day-60 TCRbeta diversity in some patients lay in surviving recipient T cells and thymic progenitors.

This clonotype appeared many times. Its antigen is unidentified. A library of TCRbeta sequences, prepared with unique molecular identifiers, was generated. TCRdb analysed the PCR reads with MiXCR anew, one entry per CDR3 protein. The sample includes some 150,000 distinct CDR3 sequences, roughly 8.8% of them seen just once. The input for sequencing was PBMCs, mostly from graft donor cells, taken 180 days after TCRalphabeta/CD19-depleted stem cell transplant. This clonotype was sampled from a female patient aged 2-10 years who had a stem cell transplant for congenital amegakaryocytic thrombocytopenia, so the T cells may come from the graft donor.

The CDR3 DNA reads TGTGCCATCAGTGACAGCCTAGCCAAAAACATTCAGTACTTC. It encodes CAISDSLAKNIQYF. V gene TRBV10-3 combines with J gene TRBJ2-4; D unresolved. The CDR3 length is 14 residues. Germline loops: CDR1 ENHRY, CDR2 SYGVKD. V lost 3 bases and J 0 bases, leaving 6 bases between the germline ends.